What follows are 13 T cell receptor beta chains derived from one specimen sequenced in a study of CD8+ T cells in alopecia areata. This sample's treatment: oral pan-JAK inhibitor, 5-10 mg twice daily. RNA was extracted and reverse transcribed into cDNA as the sequencing template. This table comes from immunoSEQ multiplex PCR, and its TCRdb copy is limited to in-frame clones, with some not included. This table holds approximately 120,000 clones, about 59% found once. Material: CD4+ T cells sorted from blood, obtained at week 4, from a patient treated with tofacitinib. The receptors were sampled from a human donor with alopecia areata.

V and J are TRBV7-2 and TRBJ2-5, with D uncertain. CDR1 and CDR2 (germline): SGHTA, FQGNSA. Trimming pared 4 bases from V and 2 bases from J, leaving 11 bases between. The CDR3 length is 14 residues. For the CDR3, the DNA is TGTGCCAGCAGCTACCGACTGGCACAAGAGACCCAGTACTTC. It codes for CASSYRLAQETQYF. Based on the CDR3 plus reference TRBV7-2 and TRBJ2-5, the full variable domain is GAGVSQSPSNKVTEKGKDVELRCDPISGHTALYWYRQSLGQGLEFLIYFQGNSAPDKSGLPSDRFSAERTGGSVSTLTIQRTQQEDSAVYLCASSYRLAQETQYFGPGTRLLVL.

The genes are TRBV7-9 and TRBJ2-5; maybe TRBD2 (7 bases). V gave up 4 bases and J gave up 2 bases, with 23 bases separating them. From germline, CDR1 is SEHNR and CDR2 FQNEAQ (reference sequence). The CDR3 is 18 amino acids. The chain's CDR3 is CASSSRTRGGVLQETQYF. Written as DNA, the CDR3 is TGTGCCAGCAGCTCACGGACTAGAGGGGGGGTGTTACAAGAGACCCAGTACTTC.

As for this clone: The identical CDR3 is also encoded by other nucleotide sequences in the sample. This chain uses TRBV7-9 with TRBJ1-2; TRBD1 is a possible D gene (5 bases). This CDR3 has 13 residues. Germline lookup yields CDR1 SEHNR and CDR2 FQNEAQ (reference sequence). V lost 3 bases, J lost 4 bases, and 9 bases lay in between. The CDR3 here is CASSFQGAYGYTF. CDR3 DNA sequence: TGTGCCAGCAGCTTCCAGGGAGCCTATGGCTACACCTTC.

This rearrangement joins TRBV5-1 to TRBJ1-2, with 9 bases lining up with TRBD1. Germline CDR1 SGHRS, CDR2 YFSETQ. V shed 3 bases, J shed 8 bases, and the junction held 8 bases outside the gene matches. This CDR3 contains 14 residues. The CDR3 sequence: CASSSKQGAGGYTF. CDR3 DNA: TGCGCCAGCAGCTCGAAACAGGGGGCCGGAGGCTACACCTTC. The whole variable domain, filled in from reference TRBV5-1 and TRBJ1-2, reads KAGVTQTPRYLIKTRGQQVTLSCSPISGHRSVSWYQQTPGQGLQFLFEYFSETQRNKGNFPGRFSGRQFSNSRSEMNVSTLELGDSALYLCASSSKQGAGGYTFGSGTRLTVV.

The chain uses TRBV18 and TRBJ2-7; the match to TRBD1 covers 9 bases. V shed 4 bases, J shed 2 bases, and the junction held 9 bases outside the gene matches. Per the germline V gene, CDR1 is KGHSH and CDR2 is LQKENI. This CDR3 comprises 16 residues. The CDR3 nucleotides read TGTGCCAGCTCACGGGACAGGGAGGGATGGCCCTACGAGCAGTACTTC. Encoded protein: CASSRDREGWPYEQYF.

This clone was detected only a few times. V is TRBV4-3 and J is TRBJ1-5; the D gene is possibly TRBD1 (5 bases). Between the trimmed V and J ends, which lost 0 bases and 6 bases, there was a span of 18 bases. Per the germline V gene, CDR1 is LGHNA and CDR2 is YSLEER. This CDR3 has 17 residues. CDR3 sequence (DNA): TGCGCCAGCAGCCAAGATTGGGCCAGGGTAATGGTTCAGCCCCAGCATTTT. It codes for CASSQDWARVMVQPQHF.

V gene TRBV4-1 combines with J gene TRBJ1-4, with TRBD1 matching 11 bases. The germline V gene encodes CDR1 MGHRA and CDR2 YSYEKL. The V segment lost 0 bases and the J segment 7 bases; nucleotides outside the gene matches: 10. The CDR3 is made up of 18 amino acids. CDR3 sequence: CASSQDGSDRGQGEKLFF. CDR3 nucleotide sequence: TGCGCCAGCAGCCAAGATGGGTCGGACAGGGGGCAGGGTGAAAAACTGTTTTTT.

The genes are TRBV6-6 and TRBJ2-2; 9 nucleotides match TRBD1. J was trimmed by 5 bases and V by 6 bases; bases with no gene match: 10. Germline V gives CDR1 MNHNY, CDR2 SVGAGI (reference sequence). The CDR3 runs to 16 residues. The CDR3 sequence: CASSIADRGWTGELFF. The CDR3 DNA is TGTGCCAGCAGCATAGCCGACAGGGGGTGGACCGGGGAGCTGTTTTTT.

The chain has TRBV7-2 and TRBJ2-7, with D perhaps TRBD1 (6 bases). This CDR3 is 14 amino acids long. Germline V CDR1 and CDR2: SGHTA, FQGNSA. V lost 10 bases and J 1 base, leaving 17 bases between the germline ends. The CDR3 is CATQIRDISYEQYF. For the CDR3, the DNA is TGTGCCACTCAGATACGGGACATTTCCTACGAGCAGTACTTC.

In this sample, this clone turned up once. The chain links TRBV2 to TRBJ2-2; the match to TRBD2 covers 14 bases. Germline values: CDR1 SNHLY, CDR2 FYNNEI. V dropped 7 bases and J dropped 7; count of bases not matched to a gene: 8. CDR3 length: 16 residues. DNA of the CDR3: TGTGCCAGCACCCCTGGACTAGCGGGGGGTGGCGGGGAGCTGTTTTTT. Its translation is CASTPGLAGGGGELFF.

The chain recombines TRBV27 with TRBJ1-2, with 9 bases fitting TRBD1. Germline V gene sequence: CDR1 MNHEY, CDR2 SMNVEV (reference sequence). This CDR3 has 14 residues. V shed 3 bases and J 6 bases; nucleotides not matched to a gene: 5. This CDR3 reads CASSFRQGGDGYTF. The CDR3 DNA reads TGTGCCAGCAGTTTTCGACAGGGGGGCGATGGCTACACCTTC.

The rearrangement links TRBV4-3 to TRBJ2-5; D gene uncertain. Germline V CDR1 and CDR2: LGHNA, YSLEER. CDR3 length: 13 amino acids. Trimming left V 2 bases short and J 4 bases short, with 8 bases between. The CDR3 nucleotides read TGCGCCAGCAGCCAACAGGTTTTAGAGACCCAGTACTTC. This gives the protein CASSQQVLETQYF.

The chain is built from TRBV5-6 and TRBJ2-2; D is uncertain. Germline CDR1 is SGHDT and CDR2 is YYEEEE. The CDR3 has 12 amino acids. Trimming pared 4 bases from V and 1 base from J, leaving 2 bases between. In DNA form, the CDR3 reads TGTGCCAGCAGCGTGAACACCGGGGAGCTGTTTTTT. It translates to CASSVNTGELFF.